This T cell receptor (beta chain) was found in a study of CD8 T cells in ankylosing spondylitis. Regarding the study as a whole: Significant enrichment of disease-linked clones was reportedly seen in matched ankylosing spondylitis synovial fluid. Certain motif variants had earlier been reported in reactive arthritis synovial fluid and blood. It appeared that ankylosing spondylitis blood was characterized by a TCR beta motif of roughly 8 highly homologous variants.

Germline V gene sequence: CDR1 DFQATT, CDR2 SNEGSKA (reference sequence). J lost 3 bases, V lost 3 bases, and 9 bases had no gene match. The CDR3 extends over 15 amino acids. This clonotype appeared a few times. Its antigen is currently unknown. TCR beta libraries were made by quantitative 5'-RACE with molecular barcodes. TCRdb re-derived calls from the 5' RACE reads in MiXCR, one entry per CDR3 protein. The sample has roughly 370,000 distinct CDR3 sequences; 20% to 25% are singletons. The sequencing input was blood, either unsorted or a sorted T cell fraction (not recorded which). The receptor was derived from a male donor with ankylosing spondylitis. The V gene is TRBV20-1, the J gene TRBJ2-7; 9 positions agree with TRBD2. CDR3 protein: CSASSSGKSSYEQYF. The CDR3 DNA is TGCAGTGCTAGTTCTAGCGGGAAGTCCAGCTACGAGCAGTACTTC.